This record covers a single T cell receptor (beta chain). Compared with germline, one end of the junction differs, possibly owing to a read error. The data were obtained in a study of T cells in Graves' hyperthyroidism and ophthalmopathy. RNA transcripts provided the source from which TCR beta CDR3 regions were amplified. The TCR CDR3 first-round RT-PCR relied on the HTBI primer set. TCRdb analysed the multiplex PCR reads with MiXCR anew, one entry per CDR3 protein. The sample includes 500,000 to 550,000 distinct CDR3 sequences, just under 20% of them seen just once. Germline V gives CDR1 SGDLS, CDR2 YYNGEE. The length of the CDR3 is 13 residues.

The sequence came from a man between 35 and 55 years old with Graves' ophthalmopathy. The sample comprised blood. The V and J genes are TRBV9 and TRBJ1-1; unclear D gene. The CDR3 DNA sequence: TGTGCCAGCAGCTTTAGAATGAACACTGAAGCTCTCTTT. This codes for CASSFRMNTEALF.